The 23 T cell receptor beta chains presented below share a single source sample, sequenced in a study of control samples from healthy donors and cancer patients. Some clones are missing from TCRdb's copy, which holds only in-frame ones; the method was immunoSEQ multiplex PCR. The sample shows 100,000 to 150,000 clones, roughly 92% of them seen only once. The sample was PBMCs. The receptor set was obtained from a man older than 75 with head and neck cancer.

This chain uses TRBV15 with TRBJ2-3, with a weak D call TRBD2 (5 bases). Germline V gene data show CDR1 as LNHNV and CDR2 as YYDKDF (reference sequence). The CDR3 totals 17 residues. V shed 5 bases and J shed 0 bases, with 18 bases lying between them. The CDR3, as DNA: TGTGCCACCAGCGTAGTGGTTTTGAGCGGTAGCACAGATACGCAGTATTTT. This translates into CATSVVVLSGSTDTQYF.

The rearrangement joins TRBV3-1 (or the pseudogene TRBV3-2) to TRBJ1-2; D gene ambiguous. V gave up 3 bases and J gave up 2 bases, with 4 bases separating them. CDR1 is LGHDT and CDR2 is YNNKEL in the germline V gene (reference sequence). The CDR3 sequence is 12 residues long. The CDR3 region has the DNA TGTGCCAGCAGCCACCAGAACTATGGCTACACCTTC. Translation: CASSHQNYGYTF.

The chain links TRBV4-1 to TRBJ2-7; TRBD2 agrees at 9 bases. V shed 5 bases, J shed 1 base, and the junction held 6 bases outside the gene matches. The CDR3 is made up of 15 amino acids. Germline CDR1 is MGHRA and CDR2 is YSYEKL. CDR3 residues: CASSFRTSESYEQYF. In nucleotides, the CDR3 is TGCGCCAGCAGCTTTCGGACTAGCGAATCCTACGAGCAGTACTTC.

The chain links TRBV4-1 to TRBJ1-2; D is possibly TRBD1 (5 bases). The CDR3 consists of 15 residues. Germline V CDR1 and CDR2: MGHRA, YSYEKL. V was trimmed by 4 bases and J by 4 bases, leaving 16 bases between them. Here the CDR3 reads CASSLTIDSLYGYTF. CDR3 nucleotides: TGCGCCAGCAGCCTGACTATTGACAGCCTCTATGGCTACACCTTC.

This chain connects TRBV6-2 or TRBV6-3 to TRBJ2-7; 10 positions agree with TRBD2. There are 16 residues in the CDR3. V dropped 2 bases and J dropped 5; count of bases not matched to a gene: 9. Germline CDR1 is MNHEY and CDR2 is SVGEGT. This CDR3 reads CASSYAAGGPSHEQYF. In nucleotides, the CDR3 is TGTGCCAGCAGTTACGCAGCGGGAGGGCCTAGCCACGAGCAGTACTTC.

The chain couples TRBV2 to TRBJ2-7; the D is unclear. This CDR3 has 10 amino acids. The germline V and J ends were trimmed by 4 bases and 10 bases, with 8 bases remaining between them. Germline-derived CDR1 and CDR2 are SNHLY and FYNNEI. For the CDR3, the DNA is TGTGCCAGCAGTGCGGCCCTCCAGTACTTC. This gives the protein CASSAALQYF.

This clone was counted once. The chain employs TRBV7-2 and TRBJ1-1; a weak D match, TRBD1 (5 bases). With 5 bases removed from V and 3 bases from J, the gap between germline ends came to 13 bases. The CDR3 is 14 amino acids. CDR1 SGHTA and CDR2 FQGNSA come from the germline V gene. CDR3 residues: CASSPDSGDTEAFF. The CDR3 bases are TGTGCCAGCAGCCCTGACAGTGGGGACACTGAAGCTTTCTTT.

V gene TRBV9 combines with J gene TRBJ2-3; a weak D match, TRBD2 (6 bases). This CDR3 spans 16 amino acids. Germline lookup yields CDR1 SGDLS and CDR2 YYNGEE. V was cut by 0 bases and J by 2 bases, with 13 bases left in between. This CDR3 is CASSVGIAGNTDTQYF. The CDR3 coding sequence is TGTGCCAGCAGCGTAGGCATCGCGGGGAACACAGATACGCAGTATTTT.

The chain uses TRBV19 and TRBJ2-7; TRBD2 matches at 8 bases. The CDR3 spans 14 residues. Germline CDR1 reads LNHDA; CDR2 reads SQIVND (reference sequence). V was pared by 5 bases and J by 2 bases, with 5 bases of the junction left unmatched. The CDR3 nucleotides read TGTGCCAGTAGTCCGGGGGGGGTCACCTACGAGCAGTACTTC. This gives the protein CASSPGGVTYEQYF.

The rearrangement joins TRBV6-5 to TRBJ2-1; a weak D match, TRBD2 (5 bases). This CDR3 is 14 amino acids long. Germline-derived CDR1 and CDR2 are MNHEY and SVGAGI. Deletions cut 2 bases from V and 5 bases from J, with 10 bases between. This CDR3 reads CASSYQRLNNEQFF. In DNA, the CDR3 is TGTGCCAGCAGTTACCAGCGGCTAAACAATGAGCAGTTCTTC.

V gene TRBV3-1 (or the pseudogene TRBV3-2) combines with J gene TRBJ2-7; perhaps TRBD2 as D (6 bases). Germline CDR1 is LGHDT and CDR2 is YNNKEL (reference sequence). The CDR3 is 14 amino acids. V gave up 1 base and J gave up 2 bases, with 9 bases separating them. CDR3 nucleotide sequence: TGTGCCAGCAGCCAAGCGACTAGTCCCTACGAGCAGTACTTC. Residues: CASSQATSPYEQYF.

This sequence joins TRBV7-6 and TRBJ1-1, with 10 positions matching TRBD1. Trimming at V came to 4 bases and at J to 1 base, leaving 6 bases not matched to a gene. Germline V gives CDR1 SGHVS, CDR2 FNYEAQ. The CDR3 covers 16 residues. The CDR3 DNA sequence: TGTGCCAGCAGCTCTCCGGGACAGGGGCCGAACACTGAAGCTTTCTTT. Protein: CASSSPGQGPNTEAFF.

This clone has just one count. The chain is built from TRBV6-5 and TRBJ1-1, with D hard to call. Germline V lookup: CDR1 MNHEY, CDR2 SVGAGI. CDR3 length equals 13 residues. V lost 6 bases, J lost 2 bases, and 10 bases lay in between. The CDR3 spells CASRVTTNTEAFF. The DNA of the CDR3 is TGTGCCAGCAGAGTAACAACCAACACTGAAGCTTTCTTT.

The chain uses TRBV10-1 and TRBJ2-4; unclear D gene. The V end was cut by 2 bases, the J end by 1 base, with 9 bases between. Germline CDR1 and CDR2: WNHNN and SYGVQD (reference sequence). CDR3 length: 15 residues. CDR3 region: CASSETLGAKNIQYF. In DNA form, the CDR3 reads TGCGCCAGCAGTGAGACCTTGGGGGCCAAAAACATTCAGTACTTC.

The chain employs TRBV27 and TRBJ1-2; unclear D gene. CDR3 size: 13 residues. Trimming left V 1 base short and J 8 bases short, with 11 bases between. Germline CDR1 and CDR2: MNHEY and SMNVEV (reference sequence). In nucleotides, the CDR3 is TGTGCCAGCAGTTTATACAGAACTCCCGGCTACACCTTC. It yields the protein CASSLYRTPGYTF.

The DNA of the CDR3 is TGTGCCAGCAGCTCCCGGGACAACTCCTACGAGCAGTACTTC. Translated: CASSSRDNSYEQYF. The V call is TRBV7-9, the J call TRBJ2-7; possible D gene TRBD1, 6 bases. This CDR3 is built from 14 residues. Trimming pared 4 bases from V and 0 bases from J, leaving 10 bases between. Germline assignment: CDR1 SEHNR and CDR2 FQNEAQ (reference sequence).

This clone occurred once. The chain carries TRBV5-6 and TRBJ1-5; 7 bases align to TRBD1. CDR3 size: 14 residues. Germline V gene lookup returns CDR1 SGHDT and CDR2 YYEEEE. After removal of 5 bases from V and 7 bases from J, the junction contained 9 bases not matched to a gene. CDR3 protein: CASRKQGNGQPQHF. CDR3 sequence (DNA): TGTGCCAGCAGGAAACAGGGGAATGGCCAGCCCCAGCATTTT.

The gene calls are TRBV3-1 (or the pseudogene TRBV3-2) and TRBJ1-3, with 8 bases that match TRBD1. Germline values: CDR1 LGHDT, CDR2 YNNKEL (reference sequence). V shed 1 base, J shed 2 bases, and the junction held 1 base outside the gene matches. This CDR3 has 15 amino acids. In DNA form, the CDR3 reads TGTGCCAGCAGCCAAGGCAGGGGGCCTGGAAACACCATATATTTT. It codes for CASSQGRGPGNTIYF.

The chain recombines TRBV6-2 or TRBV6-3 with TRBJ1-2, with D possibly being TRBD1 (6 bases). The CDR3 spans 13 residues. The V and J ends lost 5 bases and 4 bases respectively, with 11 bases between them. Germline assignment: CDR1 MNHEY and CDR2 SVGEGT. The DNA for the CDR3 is TGTGCCAGCAGTCAGGGACACCGCTATGGCTACACCTTC. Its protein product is CASSQGHRYGYTF.

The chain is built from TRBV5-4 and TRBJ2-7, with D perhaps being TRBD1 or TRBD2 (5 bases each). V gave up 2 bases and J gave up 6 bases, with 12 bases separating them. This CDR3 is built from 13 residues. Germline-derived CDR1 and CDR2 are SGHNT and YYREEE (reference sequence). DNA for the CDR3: TGTGCCAGCAGCTTTCTACGGGACGGCGAGCAGTACTTC. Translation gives CASSFLRDGEQYF.

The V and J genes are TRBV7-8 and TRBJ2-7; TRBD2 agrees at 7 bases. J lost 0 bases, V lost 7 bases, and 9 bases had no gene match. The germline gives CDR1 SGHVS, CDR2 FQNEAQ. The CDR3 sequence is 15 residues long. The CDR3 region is CASTLNGGNSYEQYF. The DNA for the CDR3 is TGTGCCAGCACCCTAAACGGGGGGAACTCCTACGAGCAGTACTTC.

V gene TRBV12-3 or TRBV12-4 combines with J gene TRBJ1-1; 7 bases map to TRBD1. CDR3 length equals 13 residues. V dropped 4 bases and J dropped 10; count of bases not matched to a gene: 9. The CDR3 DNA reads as TGTGCCAGCAGTTCTAGACAGGGTGGGGTAGCTTTCTTT. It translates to CASSSRQGGVAFF.

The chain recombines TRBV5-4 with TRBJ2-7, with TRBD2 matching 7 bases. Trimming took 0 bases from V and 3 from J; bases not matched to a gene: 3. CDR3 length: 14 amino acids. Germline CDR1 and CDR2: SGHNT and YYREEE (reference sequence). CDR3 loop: CASSLVGEGYEQYF. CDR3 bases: TGTGCCAGCAGCTTGGTGGGGGAGGGCTACGAGCAGTACTTC.